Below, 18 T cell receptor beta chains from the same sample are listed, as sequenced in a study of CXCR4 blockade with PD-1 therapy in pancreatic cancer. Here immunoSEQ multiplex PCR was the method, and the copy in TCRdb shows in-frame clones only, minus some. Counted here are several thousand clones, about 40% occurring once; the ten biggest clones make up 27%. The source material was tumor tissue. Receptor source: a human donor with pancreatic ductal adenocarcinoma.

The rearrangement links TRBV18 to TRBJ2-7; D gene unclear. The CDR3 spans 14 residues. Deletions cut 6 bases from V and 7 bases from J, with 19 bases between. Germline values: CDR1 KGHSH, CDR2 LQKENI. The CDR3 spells CASSQGTATREQYF. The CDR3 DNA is TGTGCCAGCTCCCAAGGCACAGCTACCCGGGAGCAGTACTTC.

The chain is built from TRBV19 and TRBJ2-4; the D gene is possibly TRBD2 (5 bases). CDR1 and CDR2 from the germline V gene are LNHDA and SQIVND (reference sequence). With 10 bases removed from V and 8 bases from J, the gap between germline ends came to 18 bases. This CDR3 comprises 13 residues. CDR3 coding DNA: TGTGCCACCCGGGGTTCTCCGTGGGACATTCAGTACTTC. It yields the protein CATRGSPWDIQYF.

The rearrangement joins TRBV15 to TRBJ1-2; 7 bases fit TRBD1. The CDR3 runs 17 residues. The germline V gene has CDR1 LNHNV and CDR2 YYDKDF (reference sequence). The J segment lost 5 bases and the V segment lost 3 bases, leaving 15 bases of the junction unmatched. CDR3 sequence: CATSSYTPGQTDYGYTF. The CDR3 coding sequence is TGTGCCACCAGCAGCTATACTCCGGGACAGACGGATTATGGCTACACCTTC.

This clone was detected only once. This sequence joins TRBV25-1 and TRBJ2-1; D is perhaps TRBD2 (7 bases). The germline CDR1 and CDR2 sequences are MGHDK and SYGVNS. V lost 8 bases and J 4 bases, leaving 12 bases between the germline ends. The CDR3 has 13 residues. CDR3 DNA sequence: TGTGCCAGCGGGGGGGCCTCATACAATGAGCAGTTCTTC. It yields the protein CASGGASYNEQFF.

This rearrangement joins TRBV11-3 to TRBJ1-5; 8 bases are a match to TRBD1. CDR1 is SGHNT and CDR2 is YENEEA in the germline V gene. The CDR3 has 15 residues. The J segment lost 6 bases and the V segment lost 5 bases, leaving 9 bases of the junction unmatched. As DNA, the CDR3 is TGTGCCAGCAGCGATGGGACAGGAGTAAGTCAGCCCCAGCATTTT. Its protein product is CASSDGTGVSQPQHF. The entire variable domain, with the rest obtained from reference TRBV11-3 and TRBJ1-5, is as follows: EAGVVQSPRYKIIEKKQPVAFWCNPISGHNTLYWYLQNLGQGPELLIRYENEEAVDDSQLPKDRFSAERLKGVDSTLKIQPAELGDSAVYLCASSDGTGVSQPQHFGDGTRLSIL.

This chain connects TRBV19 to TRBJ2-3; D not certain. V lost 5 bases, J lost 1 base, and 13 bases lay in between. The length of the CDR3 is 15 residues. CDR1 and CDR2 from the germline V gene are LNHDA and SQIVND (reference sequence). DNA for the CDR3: TGTGCCAGTAGTCAAACTATCCTAGGCACAGATACGCAGTATTTT. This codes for CASSQTILGTDTQYF.

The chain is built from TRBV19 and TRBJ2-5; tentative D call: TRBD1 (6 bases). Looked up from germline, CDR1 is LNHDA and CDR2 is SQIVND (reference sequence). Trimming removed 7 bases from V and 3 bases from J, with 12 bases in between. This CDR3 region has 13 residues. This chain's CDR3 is CASTSNREETQYF. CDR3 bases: TGTGCCAGTACCTCGAACAGGGAAGAGACCCAGTACTTC.

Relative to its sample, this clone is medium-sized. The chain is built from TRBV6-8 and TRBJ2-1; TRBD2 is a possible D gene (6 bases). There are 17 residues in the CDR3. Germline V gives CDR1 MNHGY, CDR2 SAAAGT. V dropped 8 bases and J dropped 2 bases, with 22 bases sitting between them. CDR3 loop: CASGLTSAPRPYNEQFF. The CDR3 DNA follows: TGTGCCAGCGGACTGACTAGTGCTCCTAGACCCTACAATGAGCAGTTCTTC.

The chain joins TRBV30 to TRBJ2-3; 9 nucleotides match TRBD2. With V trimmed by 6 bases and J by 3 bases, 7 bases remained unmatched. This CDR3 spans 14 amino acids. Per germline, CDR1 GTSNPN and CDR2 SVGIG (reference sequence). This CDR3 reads CACRGAGGTDTQYF. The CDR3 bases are TGTGCCTGCCGTGGAGCGGGAGGAACAGATACGCAGTATTTT.

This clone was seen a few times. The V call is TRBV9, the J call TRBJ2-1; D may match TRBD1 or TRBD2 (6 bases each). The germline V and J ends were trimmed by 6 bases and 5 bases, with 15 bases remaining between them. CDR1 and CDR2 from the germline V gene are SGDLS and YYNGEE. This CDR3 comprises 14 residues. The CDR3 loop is CASNTEGGDNEQFF. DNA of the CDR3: TGTGCCAGCAATACCGAGGGGGGTGACAATGAGCAGTTCTTC. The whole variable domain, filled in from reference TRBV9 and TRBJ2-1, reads DSGVTQTPKHLITATGQRVTLRCSPRSGDLSVYWYQQSLDQGLQFLIQYYNGEERAKGNILERFSAQQFPDLHSELNLSSLELGDSALYFCASNTEGGDNEQFFGPGTRLTVL.

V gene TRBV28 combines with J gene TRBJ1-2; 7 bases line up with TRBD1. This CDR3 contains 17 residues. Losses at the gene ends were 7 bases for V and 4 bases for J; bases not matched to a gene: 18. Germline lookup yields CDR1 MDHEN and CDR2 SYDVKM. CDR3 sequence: CASTLGTVQEPTYGYTF. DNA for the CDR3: TGTGCCAGCACCCTCGGGACAGTGCAAGAACCCACCTATGGCTACACCTTC.

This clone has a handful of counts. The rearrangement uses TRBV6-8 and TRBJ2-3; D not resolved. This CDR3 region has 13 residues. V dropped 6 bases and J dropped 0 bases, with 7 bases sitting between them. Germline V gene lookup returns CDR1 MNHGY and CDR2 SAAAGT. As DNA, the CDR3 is TGTGCCAGCAGGACCGGGAGCACAGATACGCAGTATTTT. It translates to CASRTGSTDTQYF.

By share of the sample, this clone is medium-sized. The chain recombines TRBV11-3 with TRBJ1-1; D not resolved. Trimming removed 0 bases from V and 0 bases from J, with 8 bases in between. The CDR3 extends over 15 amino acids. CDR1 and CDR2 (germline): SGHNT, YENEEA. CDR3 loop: CASSLENLLNTEAFF. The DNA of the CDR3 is TGTGCCAGCAGCTTAGAGAACCTGTTGAACACTGAAGCTTTCTTT.

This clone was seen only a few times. CDR3 DNA sequence: TGTGCCAGCAAACCAGGGGCGGACACTGAAGCTTTCTTT. This sequence encodes CASKPGADTEAFF. The gene calls are TRBV6-8 and TRBJ1-1; tentatively, D is TRBD1 (6 bases). There are 13 residues in the CDR3. Germline assignment: CDR1 MNHGY and CDR2 SAAAGT. V was trimmed by 7 bases and J by 3 bases, leaving 12 bases between them.

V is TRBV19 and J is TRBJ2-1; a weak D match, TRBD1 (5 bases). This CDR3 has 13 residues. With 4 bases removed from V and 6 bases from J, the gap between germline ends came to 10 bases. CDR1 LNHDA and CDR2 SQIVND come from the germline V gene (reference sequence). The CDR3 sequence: CASSTSTVNEQFF. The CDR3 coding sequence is TGTGCCAGTAGTACCTCGACAGTCAATGAGCAGTTCTTC.

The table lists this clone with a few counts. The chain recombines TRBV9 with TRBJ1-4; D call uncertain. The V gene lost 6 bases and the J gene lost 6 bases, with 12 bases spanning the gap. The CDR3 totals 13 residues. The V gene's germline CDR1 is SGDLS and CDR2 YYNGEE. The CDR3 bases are TGTGCCAGCAAGGACCCCCTTTATGAAAAACTGTTTTTT. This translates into CASKDPLYEKLFF.

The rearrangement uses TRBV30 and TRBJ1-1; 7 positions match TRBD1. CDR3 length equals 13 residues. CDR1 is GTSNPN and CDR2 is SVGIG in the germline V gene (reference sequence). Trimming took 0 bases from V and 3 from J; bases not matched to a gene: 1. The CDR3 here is CAWSVQGYTEAFF. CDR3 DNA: TGTGCCTGGAGTGTACAGGGGTACACTGAAGCTTTCTTT.

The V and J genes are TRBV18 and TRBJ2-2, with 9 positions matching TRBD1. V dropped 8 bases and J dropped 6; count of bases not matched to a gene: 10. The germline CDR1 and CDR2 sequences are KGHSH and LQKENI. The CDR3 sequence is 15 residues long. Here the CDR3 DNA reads TGTGCCAGCGGGCGGACAGGGGAGTCGTCCGGGGAGCTGTTTTTT. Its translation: CASGRTGESSGELFF.